These 18 T cell receptor beta chains share one sample of origin, sequenced in a study of blood T cell repertoires in COVID-19. TCRdb keeps only in-frame clones here, not all; method: immunoSEQ multiplex PCR. The table includes some 99,000 clones, roughly 84% detected once. The sequenced sample was peripheral blood. The receptors were gathered from a woman older than 75 with active or convalescent COVID-19.

V is TRBV28 and J is TRBJ2-1; 8 positions match TRBD2. V lost 7 bases and J lost 8; bases outside the gene matches: 13. Germline V gene lookup returns CDR1 MDHEN and CDR2 SYDVKM. The CDR3 consists of 15 residues. The CDR3 DNA sequence: TGTGCCAGCACGGTTTTGGGACTAGTCCAGGATGAGCAGTTCTTC. As protein: CASTVLGLVQDEQFF.

This chain joins TRBV6-5 and TRBJ1-2; D not certain. Per the germline V gene, CDR1 is MNHEY and CDR2 is SVGAGI. This CDR3 region has 14 residues. V lost 0 bases and J 2 bases, leaving 7 bases between the germline ends. DNA for the CDR3: TGTGCCAGCAGTTACTCGCCCAGAAACTATGGCTACACCTTC. Protein sequence: CASSYSPRNYGYTF.

This clone has just one count. This chain joins TRBV18 and TRBJ2-3, with unresolved D. The V end lost 0 bases, the J end lost 1 base, and 11 bases lay between the germline ends. CDR1 and CDR2 (germline): KGHSH, LQKENI. This CDR3 spans 16 amino acids. CDR3 DNA: TGTGCCAGCTCACCACCTGGTCAGTACCGCACAGATACGCAGTATTTT. It is translated as CASSPPGQYRTDTQYF.

The chain recombines TRBV10-3 with TRBJ2-1; perhaps TRBD2 as D (6 bases). The V end lost 6 bases, the J end lost 2 bases, and 11 bases lay between the germline ends. This CDR3 has 14 amino acids. CDR1 and CDR2 (germline): ENHRY, SYGVKD. The CDR3 region has the DNA TGTGCCATCAGGCCCGGGGGTCCCTACAATGAGCAGTTCTTC. Protein: CAIRPGGPYNEQFF.

The chain joins TRBV12-5 to TRBJ2-1, with 13 bases identical to TRBD2. Trimming cost V 5 bases and J 9 bases; bases outside gene matches: 7. Germline assignment: CDR1 LGHNT and CDR2 FRNRAP. The CDR3 sequence is 15 residues long. Here the CDR3 DNA reads TGTGCTAGTGGTATCGGACTAGCGGGAGTTGTTGAGCAGTTCTTC. Its translation: CASGIGLAGVVEQFF.

Here the CDR3 reads CASSQDRRGETQYF. The CDR3 nucleotides read TGCGCCAGCAGCCAAGACCGCAGGGGGGAGACCCAGTACTTC. The chain joins TRBV4-1 to TRBJ2-5; 7 positions match TRBD1. V shed 0 bases and J 5 bases; nucleotides not matched to a gene: 3. Germline CDR1 MGHRA, CDR2 YSYEKL. The CDR3 has 14 residues.

The chain recombines TRBV3-1 (or the pseudogene TRBV3-2) with TRBJ2-2, with 11 bases matching TRBD2. The CDR3 contains 17 residues. V lost 1 base to trimming and J lost 7 bases; unmatched junction nucleotides: 8. Germline-derived CDR1 and CDR2 are LGHDT and YNNKEL (reference sequence). CDR3 amino acids: CASSQGLAGGRGGELFF. The DNA of the CDR3 is TGTGCCAGCAGCCAAGGTCTAGCGGGAGGTCGCGGCGGGGAGCTGTTTTTT.

The chain carries TRBV5-1 and TRBJ2-5; 7 positions match TRBD1. From germline, CDR1 is SGHRS and CDR2 YFSETQ. The CDR3 length is 14 residues. V lost 4 bases, J lost 1 base, and 4 bases stayed unmatched. The DNA for the CDR3 is TGCGCCAGCAGCGTACAGGGGAGCCAAGAGACCCAGTACTTC. Translation gives CASSVQGSQETQYF.

The genes are TRBV7-9 and TRBJ2-3; 9 bases agree with TRBD1. Germline lookup yields CDR1 SEHNR and CDR2 FQNEAQ (reference sequence). J lost 1 base, V lost 5 bases, and 4 bases had no gene match. This CDR3 is 15 amino acids long. In DNA, the CDR3 is TGTGCCAGCAGCCTACGACAGGGGGGCACAGATACGCAGTATTTT. Amino acid sequence: CASSLRQGGTDTQYF.

This clone was found a few times. The genes are TRBV11-3 and TRBJ2-1; 11 bases agree with TRBD2. Germline-derived CDR1 and CDR2 are SGHNT and YENEEA. The CDR3 runs to 16 residues. After removal of 5 bases from V and 7 bases from J, the junction contained 10 bases not matched to a gene. In DNA, the CDR3 is TGTGCCAGCAGCCTGCGGACTAGCGGGCCCCGAAATGAGCAGTTCTTC. The encoded protein is CASSLRTSGPRNEQFF.

The chain couples TRBV15 to TRBJ2-4, with 8 nucleotides matching TRBD1. Germline CDR1 LNHNV, CDR2 YYDKDF (reference sequence). CDR3 length: 14 residues. V shed 9 bases and J 3 bases; nucleotides not matched to a gene: 7. As DNA, the CDR3 is TGTGCCACTAAGGACAGGGCCGTCAAAAACATTCAGTACTTC. Its translation: CATKDRAVKNIQYF. Using reference TRBV15 and TRBJ2-4 for the parts outside the CDR3, the full variable domain is DAMVIQNPRYQVTQFGKPVTLSCSQTLNHNVMYWYQQKSSQAPKLLFHYYDKDFNNEADTPDNFQSRRPNTSFCFLDIRSPGLGDTAMYLCATKDRAVKNIQYFGAGTRLSVL.

The chain recombines TRBV5-5 with TRBJ1-4; TRBD1 matches 7 bases. Germline assignment: CDR1 SGHKS and CDR2 YYEKEE (reference sequence). The CDR3 extends over 15 amino acids. V was clipped by 2 bases and J by 3 bases; unmatched bases: 4. The CDR3 protein is CASSLPTGPNEKLFF. The CDR3 DNA follows: TGTGCCAGCAGCTTACCGACAGGGCCTAATGAAAAACTGTTTTTT.

Only one count was recorded for this clone. The gene calls are TRBV5-1 and TRBJ1-1, with 7 nucleotides matching TRBD1. Germline lookup yields CDR1 SGHRS and CDR2 YFSETQ. The CDR3 has 13 amino acids. The ends lost 4 bases at V and 6 bases at J; junction bases unmatched: 6. This CDR3 reads CASSSTGEAEAFF. The CDR3 DNA is TGCGCCAGCAGCAGCACAGGGGAGGCTGAAGCTTTCTTT.

The V call is TRBV5-1, the J call TRBJ1-3; 9 positions agree with TRBD1. CDR3 length: 15 amino acids. Per the germline V gene, CDR1 is SGHRS and CDR2 is YFSETQ. Losses at the gene ends were 1 base for V and 6 bases for J; bases not matched to a gene: 5. The CDR3 spells CASSLQGQGQNTIYF. CDR3 DNA: TGCGCCAGCAGCTTGCAGGGACAGGGCCAAAACACCATATATTTT.

The V call is TRBV6-5, the J call TRBJ2-7; D is possibly TRBD1 (5 bases). The CDR3 is made up of 14 amino acids. From germline, CDR1 is MNHEY and CDR2 SVGAGI. V lost 6 bases and J lost 0, with 12 bases in between. The CDR3 region is CASSLQVRSYEQYF. CDR3 DNA sequence: TGTGCCAGCAGCCTACAGGTGCGCTCCTACGAGCAGTACTTC.

The gene calls are TRBV5-4 and TRBJ2-7; no clear D. The CDR3 sequence is 15 residues long. The V end was cut by 2 bases, the J end by 4 bases, with 16 bases between. Germline V gene sequence: CDR1 SGHNT, CDR2 YYREEE (reference sequence). The CDR3 loop is CASSLRPDLQYEQYF. In DNA, the CDR3 is TGTGCCAGCAGCTTACGGCCTGACTTACAATACGAGCAGTACTTC. The variable domain in full, completed from reference TRBV5-4 and TRBJ2-7, reads ETGVTQSPTHLIKTRGQQVTLRCSSQSGHNTVSWYQQALGQGPQFIFQYYREEENGRGNFPPRFSGLQFPNYSSELNVNALELDDSALYLCASSLRPDLQYEQYFGPGTRLTVT.

The chain combines TRBV4-2 with TRBJ1-3; D gene unclear. Germline CDR1 LGHNA, CDR2 YNFKEQ. Trimming took off 0 bases at V and 0 bases at J, with 18 bases between the two ends. The CDR3 consists of 19 residues. CDR3 DNA sequence: TGTGCCAGCAGCCAAGATTTGGGGAGTAACACGATCTCTGGAAACACCATATATTTT. This translates into CASSQDLGSNTISGNTIYF.

The J gene is TRBJ1-2, the V gene TRBV5-4; the match to TRBD1 covers 7 bases. This CDR3 region has 13 residues. Germline CDR1 reads SGHNT; CDR2 reads YYREEE (reference sequence). V lost 3 bases and J lost 4; bases outside the gene matches: 3. The CDR3 spells CASSSAGGYGYTF. In nucleotides, the CDR3 is TGTGCCAGCAGCTCTGCAGGGGGCTATGGCTACACCTTC.